This T cell receptor (beta chain) was recorded in a study of T cell responses to AZD1222 COVID-19 vaccine. Findings and limits, study-wide: An increase in Spike-specific TCR breadth and depth was observed after two AZD1222 doses. Spike was spanned by vaccine-associated CD4 TCRs, which were dominant at 160-218 and 743-854. Baseline testing showed seropositivity in only five or six AZD1222 recipients. Possibly, clonal diversity was underestimated; donors were largely white British and included more females.

Repertoires were generated with immunoSEQ multiplex PCR, while TCRdb's copy carries only in-frame clones and drops some. The data show around 220,000 clones, roughly 94% seen once. A word on this clone: Its antigen is currently unknown.

The origin of this receptor is an adult who received the MenACWY meningococcal vaccine as a control. The specimen comprised peripheral blood, sampled 28 days after the second dose of the MenACWY control vaccine.

This CDR3 reads CASSTGQGGTRDEQYF. CDR3 bases: TGCGCCAGCAGCACGGGGCAGGGGGGCACCCGGGACGAGCAGTACTTC. The chain recombines TRBV10-1 with TRBJ2-7; D is possibly TRBD1 (7 bases). Trimming cost V 6 bases and J 5 bases, with 23 bases left between them. The CDR3 spans 16 residues. Per the germline V gene, CDR1 is WNHNN and CDR2 is SYGVQD (reference sequence).